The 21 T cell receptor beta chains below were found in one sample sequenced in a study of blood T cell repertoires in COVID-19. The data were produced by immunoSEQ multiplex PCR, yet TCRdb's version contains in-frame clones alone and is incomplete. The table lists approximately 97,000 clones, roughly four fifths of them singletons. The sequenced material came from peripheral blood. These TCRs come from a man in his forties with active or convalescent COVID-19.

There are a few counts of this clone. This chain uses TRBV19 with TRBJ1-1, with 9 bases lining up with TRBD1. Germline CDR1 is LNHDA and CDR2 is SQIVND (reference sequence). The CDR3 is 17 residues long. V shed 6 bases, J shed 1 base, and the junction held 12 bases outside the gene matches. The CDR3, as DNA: TGTGCCAGTAGCGCTACCGGGACAGGGTCTAGGAACACTGAAGCTTTCTTT. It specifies CASSATGTGSRNTEAFF.

CDR3 sequence reads: CASSYKRGVYEQYF. The CDR3 DNA reads TGTGCCAGCAGTTACAAGCGGGGGGTCTACGAGCAGTACTTC. The gene calls are TRBV6-5 and TRBJ2-7; 9 bases map to TRBD2. This CDR3 region has 14 residues. After removal of 2 bases from V and 3 bases from J, the junction contained 2 bases not matched to a gene. CDR1 and CDR2 from the germline V gene are MNHEY and SVGAGI.

Written as DNA, the CDR3 is TGTGCCAGCAGTTATCCCCGTACAGGGACAGCCAAAAACATTCAGTACTTC. This codes for CASSYPRTGTAKNIQYF. The gene calls are TRBV2 and TRBJ2-4, with a tentative D call TRBD1 (6 bases). The germline V and J ends were trimmed by 5 bases and 0 bases, with 17 bases remaining between them. Looked up from germline, CDR1 is SNHLY and CDR2 is FYNNEI. CDR3 length: 17 amino acids.

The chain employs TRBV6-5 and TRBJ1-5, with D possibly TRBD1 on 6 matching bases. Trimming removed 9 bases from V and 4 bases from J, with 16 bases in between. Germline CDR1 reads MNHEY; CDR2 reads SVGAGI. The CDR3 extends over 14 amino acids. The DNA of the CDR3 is TGTGCCAGTCACCCGACAGGCGGAAATCAGCCCCAGCATTTT. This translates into CASHPTGGNQPQHF.

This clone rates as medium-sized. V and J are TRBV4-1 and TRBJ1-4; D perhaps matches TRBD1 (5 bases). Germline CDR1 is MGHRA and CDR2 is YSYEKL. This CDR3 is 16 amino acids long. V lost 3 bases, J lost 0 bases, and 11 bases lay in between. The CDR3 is CASSQPGRTTNEKLFF. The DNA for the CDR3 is TGCGCCAGCAGCCAGCCAGGGCGCACAACTAATGAAAAACTGTTTTTT.

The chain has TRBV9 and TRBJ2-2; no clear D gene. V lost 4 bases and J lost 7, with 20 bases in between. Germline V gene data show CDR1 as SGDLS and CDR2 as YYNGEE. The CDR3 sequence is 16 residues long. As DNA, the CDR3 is TGTGCCAGCAGCACATCCGACGATTCTTGGAGCGGGGAGCTGTTTTTT. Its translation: CASSTSDDSWSGELFF.

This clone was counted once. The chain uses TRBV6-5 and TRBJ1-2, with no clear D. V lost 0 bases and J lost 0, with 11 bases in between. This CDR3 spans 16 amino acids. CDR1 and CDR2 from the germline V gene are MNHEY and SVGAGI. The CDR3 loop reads CASSYSVSGTNYGYTF. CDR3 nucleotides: TGTGCCAGCAGTTACTCGGTTTCCGGGACTAACTATGGCTACACCTTC.

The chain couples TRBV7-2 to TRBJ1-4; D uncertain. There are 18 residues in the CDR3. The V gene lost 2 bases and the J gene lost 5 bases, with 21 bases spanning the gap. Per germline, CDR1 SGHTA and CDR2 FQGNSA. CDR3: CASSLSLFRGSGNEKLFF. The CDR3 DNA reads TGTGCCAGCAGCTTAAGCCTATTTCGCGGGTCTGGAAATGAAAAACTGTTTTTT.

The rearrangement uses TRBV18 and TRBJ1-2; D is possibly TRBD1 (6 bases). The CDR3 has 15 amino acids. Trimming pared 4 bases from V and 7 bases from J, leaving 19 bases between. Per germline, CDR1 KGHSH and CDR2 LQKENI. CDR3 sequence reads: CASSLNRQEIGGYTF. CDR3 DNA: TGTGCCAGCTCACTCAACAGACAGGAAATCGGTGGCTACACCTTC.

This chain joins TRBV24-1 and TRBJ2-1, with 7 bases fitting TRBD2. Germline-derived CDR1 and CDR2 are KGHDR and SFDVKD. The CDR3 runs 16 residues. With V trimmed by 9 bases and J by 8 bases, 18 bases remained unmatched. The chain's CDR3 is CATSYSGPSGGHEQFF. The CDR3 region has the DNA TGTGCCACCTCATATTCCGGACCCTCGGGGGGTCATGAGCAGTTCTTC.

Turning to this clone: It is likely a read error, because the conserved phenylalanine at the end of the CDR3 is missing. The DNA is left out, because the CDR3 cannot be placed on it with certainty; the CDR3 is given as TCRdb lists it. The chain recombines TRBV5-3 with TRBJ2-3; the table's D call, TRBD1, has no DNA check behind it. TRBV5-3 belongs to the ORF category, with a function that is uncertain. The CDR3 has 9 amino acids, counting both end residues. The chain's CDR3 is CARSKGQGD.

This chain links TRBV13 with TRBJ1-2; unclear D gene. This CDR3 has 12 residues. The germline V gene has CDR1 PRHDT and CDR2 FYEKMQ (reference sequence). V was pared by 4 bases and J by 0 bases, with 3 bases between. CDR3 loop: CASSSSNYGYTF. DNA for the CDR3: TGTGCCAGCAGCTCCTCTAACTATGGCTACACCTTC.

The CDR3 protein is CATGGTPGDTQYF. For the CDR3, the DNA is TGTGCCACGGGGGGGACTCCTGGGGATACGCAGTATTTT. This sequence joins TRBV10-3 and TRBJ2-3, with 8 bases aligning to TRBD2. J gave up 6 bases and V 10 bases, and 9 bases lay outside the gene matches. CDR1 ENHRY and CDR2 SYGVKD come from the germline V gene. The CDR3 totals 13 residues.

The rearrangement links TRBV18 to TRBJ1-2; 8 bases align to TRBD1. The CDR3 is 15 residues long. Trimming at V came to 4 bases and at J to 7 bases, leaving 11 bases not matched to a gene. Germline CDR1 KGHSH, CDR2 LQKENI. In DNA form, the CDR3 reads TGTGCCAGCTCACTTTCCGGACAGGGAAATGTTGGCTACACCTTC. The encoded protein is CASSLSGQGNVGYTF.

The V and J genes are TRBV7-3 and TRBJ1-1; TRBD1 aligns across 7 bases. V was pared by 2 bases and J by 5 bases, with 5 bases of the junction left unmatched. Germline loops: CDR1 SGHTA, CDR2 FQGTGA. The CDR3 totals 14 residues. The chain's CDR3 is CASSLQGDGTEAFF. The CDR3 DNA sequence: TGTGCCAGCAGCTTACAGGGGGACGGTACTGAAGCTTTCTTT.

The DNA for the CDR3 is TGTGCCAGCAGTTGGGGACAGGGGTTGGCTTTCTTT. Protein sequence: CASSWGQGLAFF. V is TRBV12-3 or TRBV12-4 and J is TRBJ1-1; 10 bases map to TRBD1. Unmatched junction bases numbered 4, after V lost 4 bases and J lost 11 bases. CDR3 length equals 12 residues.

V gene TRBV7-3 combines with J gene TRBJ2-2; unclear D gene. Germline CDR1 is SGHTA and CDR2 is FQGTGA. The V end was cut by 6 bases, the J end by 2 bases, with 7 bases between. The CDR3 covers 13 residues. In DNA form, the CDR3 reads TGTGCCAGCAGGGGCTATAACACCGGGGAGCTGTTTTTT. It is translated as CASRGYNTGELFF.

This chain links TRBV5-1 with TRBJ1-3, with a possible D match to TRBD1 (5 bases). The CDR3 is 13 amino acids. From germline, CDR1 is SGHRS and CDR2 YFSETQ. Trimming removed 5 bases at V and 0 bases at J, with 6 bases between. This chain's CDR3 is CASRTGSGNTIYF. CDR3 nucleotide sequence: TGCGCCAGCAGAACAGGCTCTGGAAACACCATATATTTT.

The CDR3 DNA follows: TGTGCCAGCAGTTACTACCCACCGTCTGAGGGCTACGAGCAGTACTTC. Amino acids: CASSYYPPSEGYEQYF. The chain links TRBV6-6 to TRBJ2-7, with a possible D match to TRBD2 (5 bases). Germline V lookup: CDR1 MNHNY, CDR2 SVGAGI (reference sequence). CDR3 length equals 16 residues. Trimming left V 1 base short and J 3 bases short, with 16 bases between.

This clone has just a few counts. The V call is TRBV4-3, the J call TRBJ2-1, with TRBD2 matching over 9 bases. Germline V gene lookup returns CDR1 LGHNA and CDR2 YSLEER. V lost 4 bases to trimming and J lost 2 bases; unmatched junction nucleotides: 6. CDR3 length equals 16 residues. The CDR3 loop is CASSPGGGGAYNEQFF. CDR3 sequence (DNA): TGCGCCAGCAGCCCCGGCGGCGGGGGGGCCTACAATGAGCAGTTCTTC.

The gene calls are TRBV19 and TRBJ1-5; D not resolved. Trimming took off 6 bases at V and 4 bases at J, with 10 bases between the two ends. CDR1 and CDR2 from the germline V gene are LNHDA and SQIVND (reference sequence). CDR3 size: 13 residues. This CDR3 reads CASSRAKNQPQHF. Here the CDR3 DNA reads TGTGCCAGTAGCCGAGCCAAGAATCAGCCCCAGCATTTT.